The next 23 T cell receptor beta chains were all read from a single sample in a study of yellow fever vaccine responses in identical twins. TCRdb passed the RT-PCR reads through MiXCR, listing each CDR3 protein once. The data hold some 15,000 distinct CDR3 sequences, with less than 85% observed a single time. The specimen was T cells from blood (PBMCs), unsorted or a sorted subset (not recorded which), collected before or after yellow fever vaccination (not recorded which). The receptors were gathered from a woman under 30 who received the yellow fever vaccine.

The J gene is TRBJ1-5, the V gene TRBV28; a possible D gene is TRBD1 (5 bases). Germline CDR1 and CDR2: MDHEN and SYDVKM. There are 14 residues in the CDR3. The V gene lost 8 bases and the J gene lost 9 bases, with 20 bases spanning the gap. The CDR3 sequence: CASVRALAEGPQHF. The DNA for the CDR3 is TGTGCCAGCGTCAGGGCACTTGCAGAGGGGCCCCAGCATTTT.

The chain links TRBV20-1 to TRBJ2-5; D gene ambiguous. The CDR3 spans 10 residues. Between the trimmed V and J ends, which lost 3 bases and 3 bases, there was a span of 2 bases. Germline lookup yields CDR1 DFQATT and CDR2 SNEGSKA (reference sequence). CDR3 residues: CSASEETQYF. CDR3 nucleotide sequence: TGCAGTGCTAGCGAAGAGACCCAGTACTTC.

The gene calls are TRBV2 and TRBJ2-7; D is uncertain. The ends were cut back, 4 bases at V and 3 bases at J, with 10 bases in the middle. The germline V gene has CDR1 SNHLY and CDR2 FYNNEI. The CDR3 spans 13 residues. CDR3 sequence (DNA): TGTGCCAGCAGTGTCATACTATTCTACGAGCAGTACTTC. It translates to CASSVILFYEQYF.

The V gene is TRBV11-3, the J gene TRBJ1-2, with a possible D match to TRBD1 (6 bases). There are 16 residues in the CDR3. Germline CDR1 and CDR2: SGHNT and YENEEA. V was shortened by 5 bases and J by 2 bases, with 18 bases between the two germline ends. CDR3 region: CASSLSTGTQNYGYTF. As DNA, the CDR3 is TGTGCCAGCAGCCTGTCTACCGGGACACAAAACTATGGCTACACCTTC. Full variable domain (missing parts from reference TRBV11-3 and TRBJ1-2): EAGVVQSPRYKIIEKKQPVAFWCNPISGHNTLYWYLQNLGQGPELLIRYENEEAVDDSQLPKDRFSAERLKGVDSTLKIQPAELGDSAVYLCASSLSTGTQNYGYTFGSGTRLTVV.

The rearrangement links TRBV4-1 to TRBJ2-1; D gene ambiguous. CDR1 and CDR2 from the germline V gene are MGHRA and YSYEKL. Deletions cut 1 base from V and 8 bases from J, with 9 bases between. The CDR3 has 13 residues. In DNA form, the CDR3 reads TGCGCCAGCAGCCAAGTGGCAGACTATGAGCAGTTCTTC. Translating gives CASSQVADYEQFF.

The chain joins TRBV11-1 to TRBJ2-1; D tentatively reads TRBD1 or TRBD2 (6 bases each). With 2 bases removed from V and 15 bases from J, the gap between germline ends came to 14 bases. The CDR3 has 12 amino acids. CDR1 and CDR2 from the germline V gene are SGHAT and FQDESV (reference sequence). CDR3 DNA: TGTGCCAGCAGCTTATCCGGGGGCGGCCTGTTCTTC. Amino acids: CASSLSGGGLFF.

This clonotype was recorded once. The CDR3 reads CSVDEAFF. DNA of the CDR3: TGCAGCGTTGACGAAGCTTTCTTT. The chain is built from TRBV29-1 and TRBJ1-1; no clear D gene. The ends were cut back, 3 bases at V and 8 bases at J, with 1 base in the middle. Germline lookup yields CDR1 SQVTM and CDR2 ANQGSEA. The CDR3 has 8 residues.

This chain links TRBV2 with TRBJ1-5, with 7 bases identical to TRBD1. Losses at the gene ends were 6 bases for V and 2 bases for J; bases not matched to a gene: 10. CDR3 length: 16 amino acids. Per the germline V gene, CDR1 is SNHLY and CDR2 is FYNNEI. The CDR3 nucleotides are TGTGCCAGCAGGGAACAGGGGAGGGCGGGCAATCAGCCCCAGCATTTT. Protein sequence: CASREQGRAGNQPQHF.

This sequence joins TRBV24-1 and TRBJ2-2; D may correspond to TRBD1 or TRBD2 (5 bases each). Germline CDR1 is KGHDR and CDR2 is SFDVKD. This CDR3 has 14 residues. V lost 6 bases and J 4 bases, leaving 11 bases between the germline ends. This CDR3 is CATSSRGVTGELFF. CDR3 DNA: TGTGCCACCAGTAGCCGGGGCGTCACCGGGGAGCTGTTTTTT.

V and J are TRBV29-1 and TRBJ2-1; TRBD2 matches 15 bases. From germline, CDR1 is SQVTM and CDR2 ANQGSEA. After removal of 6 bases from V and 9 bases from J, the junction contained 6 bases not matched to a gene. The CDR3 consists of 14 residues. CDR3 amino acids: CSVTKGLAGGEQFF. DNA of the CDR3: TGCAGCGTGACCAAGGGACTAGCGGGAGGTGAGCAGTTCTTC.

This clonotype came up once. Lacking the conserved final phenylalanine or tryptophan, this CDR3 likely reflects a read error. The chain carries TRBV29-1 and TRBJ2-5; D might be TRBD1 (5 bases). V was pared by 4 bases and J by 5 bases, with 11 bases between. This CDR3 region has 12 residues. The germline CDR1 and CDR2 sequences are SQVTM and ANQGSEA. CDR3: CSVGTPGETQYL. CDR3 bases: TGCAGCGTTGGGACACCAGGGGAGACCCAGTACCTC.

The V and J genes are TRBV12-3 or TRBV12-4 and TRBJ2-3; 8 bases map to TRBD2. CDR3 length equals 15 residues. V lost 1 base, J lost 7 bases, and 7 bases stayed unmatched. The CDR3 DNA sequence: TGTGCCAGCAGTTTAGGCGGGGGGCTTCCGAATACGCAGTATTTT. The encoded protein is CASSLGGGLPNTQYF.

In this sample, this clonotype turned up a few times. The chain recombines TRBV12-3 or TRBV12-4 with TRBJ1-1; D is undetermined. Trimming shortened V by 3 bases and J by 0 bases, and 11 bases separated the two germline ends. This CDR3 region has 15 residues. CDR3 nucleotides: TGTGCCAGCAGTTTTCGCCGAGAGATGAACACTGAAGCTTTCTTT. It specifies CASSFRREMNTEAFF.

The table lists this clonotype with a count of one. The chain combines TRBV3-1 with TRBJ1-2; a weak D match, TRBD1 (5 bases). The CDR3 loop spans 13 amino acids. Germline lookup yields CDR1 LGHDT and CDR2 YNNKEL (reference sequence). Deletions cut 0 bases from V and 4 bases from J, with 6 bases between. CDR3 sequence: CASSQEGAYGYTF. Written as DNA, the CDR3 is TGTGCCAGCAGCCAAGAAGGGGCCTATGGCTACACCTTC.

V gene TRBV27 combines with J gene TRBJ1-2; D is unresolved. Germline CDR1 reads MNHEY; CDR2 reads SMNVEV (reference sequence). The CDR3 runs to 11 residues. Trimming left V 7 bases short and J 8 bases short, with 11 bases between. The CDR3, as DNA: TGTGCCAGCAAAGGCCTGGGGGGCTACACCTTC. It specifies CASKGLGGYTF.

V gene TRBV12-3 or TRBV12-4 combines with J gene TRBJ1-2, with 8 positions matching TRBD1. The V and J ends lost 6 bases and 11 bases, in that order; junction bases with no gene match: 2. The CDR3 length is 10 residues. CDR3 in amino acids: CASRQGEYTF. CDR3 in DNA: TGTGCCAGCAGACAGGGGGAGTACACCTTC.

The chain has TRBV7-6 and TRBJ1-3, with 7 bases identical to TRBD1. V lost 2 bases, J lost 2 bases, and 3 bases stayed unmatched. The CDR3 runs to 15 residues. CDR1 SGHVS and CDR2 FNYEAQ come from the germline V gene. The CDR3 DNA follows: TGTGCCAGCAGCTTAATGACAGGGCCTGGAAACACCATATATTTT. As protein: CASSLMTGPGNTIYF.

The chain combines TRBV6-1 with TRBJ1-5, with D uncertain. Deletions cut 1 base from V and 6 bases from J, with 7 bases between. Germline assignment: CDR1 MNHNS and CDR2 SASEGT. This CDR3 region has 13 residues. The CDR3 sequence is CASSEVAGQPQHF. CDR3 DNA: TGTGCCAGCAGTGAAGTGGCAGGTCAGCCCCAGCATTTT.

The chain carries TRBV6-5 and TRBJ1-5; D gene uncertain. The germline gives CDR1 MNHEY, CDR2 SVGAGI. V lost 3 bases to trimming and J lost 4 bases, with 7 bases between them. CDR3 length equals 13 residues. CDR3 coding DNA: TGTGCCAGCAGTTATGGCCGGAATCAGCCCCAGCATTTT. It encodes CASSYGRNQPQHF.

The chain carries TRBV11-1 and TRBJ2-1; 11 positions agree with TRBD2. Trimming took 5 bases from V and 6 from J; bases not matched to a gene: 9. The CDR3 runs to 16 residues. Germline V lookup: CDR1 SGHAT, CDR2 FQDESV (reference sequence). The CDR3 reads CASSLNSGGALNEQFF. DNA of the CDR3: TGTGCCAGCAGCCTTAATAGCGGGGGGGCGCTCAATGAGCAGTTCTTC.

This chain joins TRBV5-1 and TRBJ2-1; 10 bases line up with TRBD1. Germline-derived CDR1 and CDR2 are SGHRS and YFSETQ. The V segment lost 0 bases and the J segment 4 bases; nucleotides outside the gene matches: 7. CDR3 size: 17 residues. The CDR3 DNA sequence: TGCGCCAGCAGCTTGGGTCGCCGGGACAGGGGATACAATGAGCAGTTCTTC. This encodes CASSLGRRDRGYNEQFF.

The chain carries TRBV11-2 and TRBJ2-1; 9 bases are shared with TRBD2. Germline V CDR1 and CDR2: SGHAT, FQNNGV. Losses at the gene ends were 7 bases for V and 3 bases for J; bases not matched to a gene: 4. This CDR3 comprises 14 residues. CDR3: CASKSGGNYNEQFF. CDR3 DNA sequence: TGTGCCAGCAAAAGCGGGGGGAACTACAATGAGCAGTTCTTC.

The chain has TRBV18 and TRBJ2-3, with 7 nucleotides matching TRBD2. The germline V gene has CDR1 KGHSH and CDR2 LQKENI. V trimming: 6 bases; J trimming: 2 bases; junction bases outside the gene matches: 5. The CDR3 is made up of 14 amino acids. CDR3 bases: TGTGCCAGCTCCCCCGGGACTATCACAGATACGCAGTATTTT. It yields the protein CASSPGTITDTQYF.